The 23 T cell receptor beta chains below all came from one sample that was sequenced in a study of T cell changes during pregnancy in multiple sclerosis. The method was immunoSEQ multiplex PCR; TCRdb's version includes in-frame clones alone and lacks a portion of them. Of 30,000 to 40,000 clones listed, roughly 90% are singletons. Here the sequenced sample was CD8+ T cells from peripheral blood mononuclear cells, taken before pregnancy. These receptors all stem from a female donor with multiple sclerosis, enrolled in a pregnancy study.

This clone came up once. This chain links TRBV19 with TRBJ2-1, with D tentatively TRBD2 (5 bases). Germline loops: CDR1 LNHDA, CDR2 SQIVND (reference sequence). Trimming stripped 6 bases from V and 0 bases from J, with 12 bases between. The CDR3 has 15 amino acids. The CDR3 sequence is CASRDLSSSYNEQFF. The DNA for the CDR3 is TGTGCCAGTAGGGACTTATCGAGCTCCTACAATGAGCAGTTCTTC.

This clone was found once. This rearrangement joins TRBV11-3 to TRBJ2-7; 7 positions agree with TRBD1. Trimming at V came to 5 bases and at J to 2 bases, leaving 9 bases not matched to a gene. The CDR3 is 15 amino acids. Germline V gene data show CDR1 as SGHNT and CDR2 as YENEEA. The CDR3 DNA sequence: TGTGCCAGCAGCCCACCGACAGGGAACACCTACGAGCAGTACTTC. This gives the protein CASSPPTGNTYEQYF.

The gene calls are TRBV19 and TRBJ2-1, with 7 bases identical to TRBD2. The germline CDR1 and CDR2 sequences are LNHDA and SQIVND (reference sequence). V lost 5 bases and J lost 7; bases outside the gene matches: 5. CDR3 length: 13 residues. The CDR3 sequence is CASSPGLPNEQFF. CDR3 nucleotides: TGTGCCAGTAGTCCGGGACTACCTAATGAGCAGTTCTTC.

V usage is TRBV6-1 and J usage is TRBJ1-2, with D tentatively TRBD1 (6 bases). V lost 1 base and J lost 4, with 13 bases in between. The CDR3 is made up of 15 amino acids. CDR1 MNHNS and CDR2 SASEGT come from the germline V gene. CDR3 sequence: CASSEEPRGSYGYTF. CDR3 coding DNA: TGTGCCAGCAGTGAAGAGCCCAGGGGTAGCTATGGCTACACCTTC.

This rearrangement joins TRBV5-4 to TRBJ2-2; D unclear. The CDR3 totals 16 residues. CDR1 and CDR2 from the germline V gene are SGHNT and YYREEE (reference sequence). The V and J ends lost 0 bases and 1 base respectively, with 10 bases between them. CDR3 coding DNA: TGTGCCAGCAGCTTGGAGGAGCGATGGAACACCGGGGAGCTGTTTTTT. It codes for CASSLEERWNTGELFF. The full variable domain, with the rest looked up from reference TRBV5-4 and TRBJ2-2, is ETGVTQSPTHLIKTRGQQVTLRCSSQSGHNTVSWYQQALGQGPQFIFQYYREEENGRGNFPPRFSGLQFPNYSSELNVNALELDDSALYLCASSLEERWNTGELFFGEGSRLTVL.

This chain links TRBV30 with TRBJ2-7, with D tentatively TRBD1 (6 bases). The CDR3 has 13 amino acids. V lost 2 bases, J lost 7 bases, and 15 bases lay in between. The germline CDR1 and CDR2 sequences are GTSNPN and SVGIG (reference sequence). The CDR3 region has the DNA TGTGCCTGGAGTAGAACAGGGCTGGGAGAGCAGTACTTC. Amino acid sequence: CAWSRTGLGEQYF.

V usage is TRBV15 and J usage is TRBJ2-6; tentative D call: TRBD1 (6 bases). The CDR3 covers 16 residues. Germline CDR1 is LNHNV and CDR2 is YYDKDF (reference sequence). Trimming left V 1 base short and J 0 bases short, with 7 bases between. The CDR3 reads CATSRAGDSGANVLTF. The CDR3 DNA is TGTGCCACCAGCAGAGCAGGGGACTCTGGGGCCAACGTCCTGACTTTC.

Comments on this clone: One end of the junction is discordant with germline, which a read error may explain. The CDR3 bases are TGTGCCAGCAGCTTAGGGAACAGTGAAGCTTTCTTT. Its protein product is CASSLGNSEAFF. The chain recombines TRBV13 with TRBJ1-1; D gene ambiguous. This CDR3 comprises 12 residues. The germline gives CDR1 PRHDT, CDR2 FYEKMQ (reference sequence). The whole variable domain, filled in from reference TRBV13 and TRBJ1-1, reads AAGVIQSPRHLIKEKRETATLKCYPIPRHDTVYWYQQGPGQDPQFLISFYEKMQSDKGSIPDRFSAQQFSDYHSELNMSSLELGDSALYFCASSLGNSEAFFGQGTRLTVV.

The chain carries TRBV11-2 and TRBJ1-3; weak D call: TRBD1 (5 bases). V was trimmed by 1 base and J by 3 bases, leaving 10 bases between them. The CDR3 covers 15 residues. The germline gives CDR1 SGHAT, CDR2 FQNNGV. CDR3 sequence: CASSLGDLRGNTIYF. The CDR3 DNA is TGTGCCAGCAGCTTAGGGGACTTGCGTGGAAACACCATATATTTT. The full variable domain, rest sourced from reference TRBV11-2 and TRBJ1-3, is EAGVAQSPRYKIIEKRQSVAFWCNPISGHATLYWYQQILGQGPKLLIQFQNNGVVDDSQLPKDRFSAERLKGVDSTLKIQPAKLEDSAVYLCASSLGDLRGNTIYFGEGSWLTVV.

This rearrangement joins TRBV10-3 to TRBJ1-2, with TRBD1 identical over 9 bases. J gave up 6 bases and V 0 bases, and 11 bases lay outside the gene matches. Germline V lookup: CDR1 ENHRY, CDR2 SYGVKD. This CDR3 has 17 amino acids. The CDR3, as DNA: TGTGCCATCAGTGAGTCAGGATTGGACAGGGGCGCCGATGGCTACACCTTC. This translates into CAISESGLDRGADGYTF.

The V and J genes are TRBV5-4 and TRBJ2-3, with D perhaps matching TRBD2 (5 bases). The ends were cut back, 2 bases at V and 6 bases at J, with 19 bases in the middle. Germline lookup yields CDR1 SGHNT and CDR2 YYREEE (reference sequence). CDR3 length equals 16 residues. The DNA of the CDR3 is TGTGCCAGCAGCTTACCCGGGGTCTACTCGGGGGATACGCAGTATTTT. Translated: CASSLPGVYSGDTQYF.

The chain is built from TRBV4-3 and TRBJ2-7; 7 bases agree with TRBD1. Germline loops: CDR1 LGHNA, CDR2 YSLEER. CDR3 length equals 17 residues. Germline trimming cut 0 bases from V and 5 bases from J; bases unmatched to any gene: 13. The CDR3 loop reads CASSQDVDREFNDEQYF. The DNA for the CDR3 is TGCGCCAGCAGCCAAGATGTTGACAGGGAGTTTAACGACGAGCAGTACTTC.

This chain joins TRBV25-1 and TRBJ2-1, with D possibly matching TRBD1 (6 bases). This CDR3 comprises 14 residues. In germline, CDR1 is MGHDK, CDR2 SYGVNS. V dropped 7 bases and J dropped 0 bases, with 10 bases sitting between them. The CDR3 spells CASIQDSSYNEQFF. CDR3 coding DNA: TGTGCCAGCATCCAGGACAGCTCCTACAATGAGCAGTTCTTC.

The V and J genes are TRBV9 and TRBJ2-3; D may be TRBD2 (5 bases). V shed 3 bases and J shed 5 bases, with 13 bases lying between them. The germline gives CDR1 SGDLS, CDR2 YYNGEE. CDR3 size: 14 residues. For the CDR3, the DNA is TGTGCCAGCAGCGCAGACGGGATCCTAGATACGCAGTATTTT. Its translation: CASSADGILDTQYF.

The rearrangement joins TRBV27 to TRBJ2-1; D is unclear. The germline V gene has CDR1 MNHEY and CDR2 SMNVEV (reference sequence). V was trimmed by 4 bases and J by 8 bases, leaving 15 bases between them. The CDR3 sequence is 14 residues long. Here the CDR3 reads CASSSRIPRDEQFF. DNA for the CDR3: TGTGCCAGCAGTTCGAGGATCCCCAGAGATGAGCAGTTCTTC.

J is TRBJ2-7 and V is TRBV7-9; a possible D gene is TRBD2 (6 bases). The CDR3 spans 16 residues. V was shortened by 5 bases and J by 0 bases, with 17 bases between the two germline ends. Germline V lookup: CDR1 SEHNR, CDR2 FQNEAQ (reference sequence). The CDR3 region is CASSPSRDGSSYEQYF. The CDR3 bases are TGTGCCAGCAGCCCCTCCCGAGACGGGAGCTCCTACGAGCAGTACTTC.

This rearrangement joins TRBV19 to TRBJ2-7, with TRBD1 identical over 10 bases. The CDR3 contains 15 residues. The junction had 8 bases not matched to a gene; V was cut back by 5 bases and J by 4 bases. CDR1 and CDR2 from the germline V gene are LNHDA and SQIVND (reference sequence). The CDR3, as DNA: TGTGCCAGTAGTGAGGGGGGACAGGGGCTTTACGAGCAGTACTTC. Protein product: CASSEGGQGLYEQYF.

V is TRBV11-2 and J is TRBJ1-2; TRBD1 agrees at 9 bases. The germline CDR1 and CDR2 sequences are SGHAT and FQNNGV. The trim removed 3 bases at V and 5 bases at J, leaving 1 base unmatched. This CDR3 has 13 residues. The CDR3 sequence: CASSFGTGYGYTF. The DNA of the CDR3 is TGTGCCAGCAGCTTCGGGACAGGGTATGGCTACACCTTC.

V and J are TRBV10-3 and TRBJ2-1; TRBD1 agrees at 10 bases. V was clipped by 2 bases and J by 4 bases; unmatched bases: 2. The germline V gene encodes CDR1 ENHRY and CDR2 SYGVKD. CDR3 size: 15 residues. This CDR3 is CAISEGQGDYNEQFF. CDR3 in DNA: TGTGCCATCAGTGAGGGACAGGGGGATTACAATGAGCAGTTCTTC.

The chain couples TRBV6-4 to TRBJ2-7, with TRBD2 identical over 7 bases. Germline trimming cut 3 bases from V and 5 bases from J; bases unmatched to any gene: 10. The CDR3 sequence is 15 residues long. CDR1 and CDR2 from the germline V gene are MRHNA and SNTAGT. The CDR3 here is CASSERGDGVDEQYF. DNA for the CDR3: TGTGCCAGCAGTGAACGGGGGGATGGGGTCGACGAGCAGTACTTC.

This clone is labeled as medium-sized. V and J are TRBV6-1 and TRBJ1-6, with D perhaps TRBD1 (5 bases). Germline V gene lookup returns CDR1 MNHNS and CDR2 SASEGT. With 3 bases removed from V and 6 bases from J, the gap between germline ends came to 15 bases. This CDR3 is built from 16 residues. In nucleotides, the CDR3 is TGTGCCAGCAGTGACCAGGGCGGGAAGGGTAATTCACCCCTCCACTTT. Its translation: CASSDQGGKGNSPLHF.

This chain links TRBV5-1 with TRBJ1-2; 7 positions match TRBD1. Germline CDR1 SGHRS, CDR2 YFSETQ. V was clipped by 1 base and J by 5 bases; unmatched bases: 11. This CDR3 region has 16 residues. CDR3 in amino acids: CASSLLPGQAGYGYTF. The CDR3 DNA sequence: TGCGCCAGCAGCTTGCTCCCCGGACAGGCGGGATATGGCTACACCTTC.

The chain employs TRBV5-8 and TRBJ1-5, with 7 bases fitting TRBD1. J gave up 7 bases and V 3 bases, and 7 bases lay outside the gene matches. Germline V CDR1 and CDR2: SGHTS, YDEGEE. The CDR3 runs to 14 residues. The CDR3 DNA sequence: TGTGCCAGCAGCTACAGGGGTGGGGAACAGCCCCAGCATTTT. Translated, it gives CASSYRGGEQPQHF.